These 24 T cell receptor beta chains originate from one sample sequenced in a study of OX40 agonist ivuxolimab in advanced cancers. Profiled with immunoSEQ multiplex PCR; TCRdb holds only in-frame clones, not every one. The table has around 68,000 clones, 90% to 95% seen once. The sample here was CD4+ or CD8+ T cells sorted from blood, taken in a trial of the OX40 agonist ivuxolimab. These receptors were obtained from an adult with an advanced solid tumor such as melanoma, head and neck, liver or kidney cancer.

V usage is TRBV5-1 and J usage is TRBJ1-4; no definite D call. In germline, CDR1 is SGHRS, CDR2 YFSETQ. The length of the CDR3 is 14 residues. V was shortened by 2 bases and J by 2 bases, with 7 bases between the two germline ends. DNA for the CDR3: TGCGCCAGCAGCTTAGGGAGGACTAATGAAAAACTGTTTTTT. Residues: CASSLGRTNEKLFF.

The chain links TRBV11-3 to TRBJ2-1; no firm D call. V lost 2 bases and J 3 bases, leaving 17 bases between the germline ends. The germline gives CDR1 SGHNT, CDR2 YENEEA. The CDR3 loop spans 17 amino acids. CDR3 nucleotide sequence: TGTGCCAGCAGCTTAAATACCGGCCTACCTAGCTACAATGAGCAGTTCTTC. Its protein product is CASSLNTGLPSYNEQFF.

The CDR3, as DNA: TGTGCCAGTAGATGGACAGGGGGTAGGAACACCGGGGAGCTGTTTTTT. Translating gives CASRWTGGRNTGELFF. The J gene is TRBJ2-2, the V gene TRBV19; 10 bases agree with TRBD1. CDR3 length: 16 amino acids. J lost 1 base, V lost 6 bases, and 5 bases had no gene match. Germline CDR1 and CDR2: LNHDA and SQIVND (reference sequence).

The gene calls are TRBV6-6 and TRBJ1-1, with unresolved D. CDR3 size: 14 residues. Germline CDR1 MNHNY, CDR2 SVGAGI (reference sequence). Trimming stripped 0 bases from V and 4 bases from J, with 9 bases between. The CDR3 region has the DNA TGTGCCAGCAGTTACTCCGTTTTGAGCACTGAAGCTTTCTTT. As protein: CASSYSVLSTEAFF.

The chain carries TRBV6-1 and TRBJ2-5, with 12 bases matching TRBD2. The germline V gene has CDR1 MNHNS and CDR2 SASEGT. There are 16 residues in the CDR3. V lost 4 bases and J lost 5; bases outside the gene matches: 8. For the CDR3, the DNA is TGTGCCAGCAGTGCTTCGACTAGCGGGAGTTATGAGACCCAGTACTTC. Translating gives CASSASTSGSYETQYF.

The V and J genes are TRBV10-3 and TRBJ1-4, with 10 bases fitting TRBD1. This CDR3 is built from 13 residues. The V gene's germline CDR1 is ENHRY and CDR2 SYGVKD. Losses at the gene ends were 3 bases for V and 11 bases for J; bases not matched to a gene: 3. The CDR3, as DNA: TGTGCCATCAGTGAAGGGGACAGGGGTAAACTGTTTTTT. Translated, it gives CAISEGDRGKLFF.

This clone is a singleton in its sample. This chain links TRBV15 with TRBJ2-5, with no clear D. The length of the CDR3 is 12 residues. Germline-derived CDR1 and CDR2 are LNHNV and YYDKDF (reference sequence). Between the trimmed V and J ends, which lost 0 bases and 6 bases, there was a span of 5 bases. The chain's CDR3 is CATSRDGQTQYF. DNA for the CDR3: TGTGCCACCAGCAGAGATGGGCAGACCCAGTACTTC.

V is TRBV14 and J is TRBJ1-2; the D is unclear. The CDR3 is 13 amino acids. CDR1 is SGHDN and CDR2 is FVKESK in the germline V gene. The ends were cut back, 0 bases at V and 7 bases at J, with 9 bases in the middle. The CDR3 nucleotides are TGTGCCAGCAGCCAAGAATTAAGTGGTGGCTACACCTTC. Its translation is CASSQELSGGYTF.

In this sample, this clone turned up once. The gene calls are TRBV7-3 and TRBJ2-2, with D possibly matching TRBD1 (6 bases). CDR1 SGHTA and CDR2 FQGTGA come from the germline V gene. Trimming removed 5 bases at V and 0 bases at J, with 10 bases between. The length of the CDR3 is 15 residues. CDR3 bases: TGTGCCAGCAGCCCAACAGGGACGAACACCGGGGAGCTGTTTTTT. This sequence encodes CASSPTGTNTGELFF.

The rearrangement links TRBV7-2 to TRBJ2-7, with 7 bases that match TRBD1. The CDR3 has 14 residues. J gave up 5 bases and V 5 bases, and 9 bases lay outside the gene matches. The germline gives CDR1 SGHTA, CDR2 FQGNSA. The DNA for the CDR3 is TGTGCCAGCAGCGCGAGACAGGGTTCCCACGAGCAGTACTTC. Its translation is CASSARQGSHEQYF. The full variable domain, its missing parts supplied by reference TRBV7-2 and TRBJ2-7, is GAGVSQSPSNKVTEKGKDVELRCDPISGHTALYWYRQSLGQGLEFLIYFQGNSAPDKSGLPSDRFSAERTGGSVSTLTIQRTQQEDSAVYLCASSARQGSHEQYFGPGTRLTVT.

The count of this clone is one. The CDR3 loop is CASSLMGEQFF. Here the CDR3 DNA reads TGTGCCAGCAGTTTAATGGGGGAGCAGTTCTTC. V gene TRBV28 combines with J gene TRBJ2-1, with D unresolved. Germline CDR1 MDHEN, CDR2 SYDVKM. The ends were cut back, 2 bases at V and 10 bases at J, with 6 bases in the middle. The CDR3 covers 11 residues.

The chain employs TRBV7-2 and TRBJ2-3, with D uncertain. V was trimmed by 5 bases and J by 5 bases, leaving 5 bases between them. The V gene's germline CDR1 is SGHTA and CDR2 FQGNSA. The CDR3 length is 11 residues. CDR3 nucleotides: TGTGCCAGCAGCCCCAGAGATACGCAGTATTTT. Its translation: CASSPRDTQYF. The complete variable domain, with remaining parts taken from reference TRBV7-2 and TRBJ2-3, reads GAGVSQSPSNKVTEKGKDVELRCDPISGHTALYWYRQSLGQGLEFLIYFQGNSAPDKSGLPSDRFSAERTGGSVSTLTIQRTQQEDSAVYLCASSPRDTQYFGPGTRLTVL.

The rearrangement links TRBV13 to TRBJ1-2, with TRBD1 matching over 8 bases. Germline CDR1 is PRHDT and CDR2 is FYEKMQ (reference sequence). V shed 5 bases and J 4 bases; nucleotides not matched to a gene: 9. The length of the CDR3 is 15 residues. CDR3 nucleotides: TGTGCCAGCAGCCTCACCGGTGGGACAGGCTATGGCTACACCTTC. Translation: CASSLTGGTGYGYTF.

The chain uses TRBV12-5 and TRBJ2-1, with TRBD2 matching over 12 bases. CDR1 is LGHNT and CDR2 is FRNRAP in the germline V gene. The CDR3 has 17 residues. V was clipped by 2 bases and J by 4 bases; unmatched bases: 6. This CDR3 reads CASGLPLLAGGYNEQFF. The CDR3 DNA is TGTGCTAGTGGTTTGCCTCTACTAGCGGGAGGATACAATGAGCAGTTCTTC.

The chain is built from TRBV5-8 and TRBJ2-7; 7 nucleotides match TRBD1. The germline V gene encodes CDR1 SGHTS and CDR2 YDEGEE. Trimming at V came to 4 bases and at J to 2 bases, leaving 3 bases not matched to a gene. The CDR3 extends over 13 amino acids. DNA of the CDR3: TGTGCCAGCAGCACGGGACAGACCTACGAGCAGTACTTC. Protein product: CASSTGQTYEQYF.

This clone was recorded a few times. The V call is TRBV19, the J call TRBJ1-5; 8 bases fit TRBD1. Germline CDR1 LNHDA, CDR2 SQIVND (reference sequence). The CDR3 loop spans 12 amino acids. V was pared by 7 bases and J by 4 bases, with 0 bases of the junction left unmatched. This CDR3 is CASNRGNQPQHF. The CDR3 coding sequence is TGTGCCAGTAACAGGGGGAATCAGCCCCAGCATTTT. The complete variable domain, with remaining parts taken from reference TRBV19 and TRBJ1-5, reads DGGITQSPKYLFRKEGQNVTLSCEQNLNHDAMYWYRQDPGQGLRLIYYSQIVNDFQKGDIAEGYSVSREKKESFPLTVTSAQKNPTAFYLCASNRGNQPQHFGDGTRLSIL.

The count of this clone is one. The CDR3 reads CASSEVLGYQPQHF. CDR3 bases: TGTGCCAGCAGTGAAGTATTAGGGTATCAGCCCCAGCATTTT. The chain joins TRBV6-1 to TRBJ1-5; D remains unclear. The V end was cut by 1 base, the J end by 5 bases, with 9 bases between. The germline V gene encodes CDR1 MNHNS and CDR2 SASEGT. The CDR3 totals 14 residues.

The V call is TRBV19, the J call TRBJ2-1; TRBD1 aligns across 7 bases. The germline V gene encodes CDR1 LNHDA and CDR2 SQIVND (reference sequence). The CDR3 contains 15 residues. The V and J ends lost 3 bases and 3 bases, in that order; junction bases with no gene match: 5. CDR3 protein: CASSIHRGFYNEQFF. Written as DNA, the CDR3 is TGTGCCAGTAGTATCCACAGGGGCTTCTACAATGAGCAGTTCTTC. The variable domain in full, with the rest retrieved from reference TRBV19 and TRBJ2-1, is DGGITQSPKYLFRKEGQNVTLSCEQNLNHDAMYWYRQDPGQGLRLIYYSQIVNDFQKGDIAEGYSVSREKKESFPLTVTSAQKNPTAFYLCASSIHRGFYNEQFFGPGTRLTVL.

The chain is built from TRBV19 and TRBJ1-5; D is ambiguous. The V end lost 0 bases, the J end lost 4 bases, and 13 bases lay between the germline ends. The germline V gene encodes CDR1 LNHDA and CDR2 SQIVND (reference sequence). The CDR3 sequence is 16 residues long. The CDR3 coding sequence is TGTGCCAGTAGTATAGATTTAGGACGGGAAAATCAGCCCCAGCATTTT. Translated, it gives CASSIDLGRENQPQHF.

The V call is TRBV10-3, the J call TRBJ2-1, with D uncertain. Germline lookup yields CDR1 ENHRY and CDR2 SYGVKD. This CDR3 contains 17 residues. Trimming took 2 bases from V and 9 from J, leaving 23 bases between them. The CDR3 is CAISEPRAGPAISEQFF. The DNA of the CDR3 is TGTGCCATCAGTGAGCCCCGGGCAGGTCCCGCTATTAGTGAGCAGTTCTTC.

The chain employs TRBV9 and TRBJ2-1; D is perhaps TRBD1 (5 bases). The CDR3 contains 16 residues. Germline V CDR1 and CDR2: SGDLS, YYNGEE. The ends were cut back, 0 bases at V and 2 bases at J, with 12 bases in the middle. In DNA form, the CDR3 reads TGTGCCAGCAGCGTAGAGGGGCGAGGTCCCTACAATGAGCAGTTCTTC. This codes for CASSVEGRGPYNEQFF.

The rearrangement links TRBV7-8 to TRBJ2-7; the D is unclear. The CDR3 has 13 residues. Trimming removed 3 bases from V and 4 bases from J, with 10 bases in between. From germline, CDR1 is SGHVS and CDR2 FQNEAQ. The CDR3, as DNA: TGTGCCAGCAGCTTCGCAAGTTCGTACGAGCAGTACTTC. This encodes CASSFASSYEQYF.

In its sample, this clone was seen once. The chain links TRBV6-6 to TRBJ1-4; tentatively, D is TRBD1 (5 bases). Germline values: CDR1 MNHNY, CDR2 SVGAGI (reference sequence). V lost 5 bases to trimming and J lost 5 bases, with 18 bases between them. This CDR3 comprises 16 residues. CDR3 coding DNA: TGTGCCAGCAGTACCGGGACCCAGAGGACAAATGAAAAACTGTTTTTT. The encoded protein is CASSTGTQRTNEKLFF.

This clone has a single count. This chain links TRBV29-1 with TRBJ1-1; the D is unclear. V lost 1 base, J lost 0 bases, and 12 bases lay in between. Germline assignment: CDR1 SQVTM and CDR2 ANQGSEA. The CDR3 totals 15 residues. The CDR3 here is CSVEAGVGMNTEAFF. CDR3 coding DNA: TGCAGCGTTGAAGCGGGAGTCGGCATGAACACTGAAGCTTTCTTT.